The 27 T cell receptor beta chains in this list originate from one sample, sequenced in a study of OX40 agonist ivuxolimab in advanced cancers. Preparation of the library involved the immunoSEQ multiplex PCR assay. TCRdb's version of the immuneACCESS table is confined to in-frame rearrangements and falls short of the full clone set. An unresolved V gene accounts for under half of the shortfall where checked; the remainder is of unknown origin. A total of around 35,000 clones appear in this sample, approximately 82% of them only once. Approximately 22% of the sample rests with the top ten. Sample: CD4+ or CD8+ T cells sorted from blood, taken in a trial of the OX40 agonist ivuxolimab. The receptors were sampled from an adult with an advanced solid tumor such as melanoma, head and neck, liver or kidney cancer.

The V and J genes are TRBV11-2 and TRBJ2-5, with D tentatively TRBD2 (6 bases). The J call may be in error: the DNA end matches TRBJ2-7 better. Per germline, CDR1 SGHAT and CDR2 FQNNGV. The CDR3 totals 12 residues. CDR3 region: CASGGSSYEQYF. DNA of the CDR3: TGTGCCAGCGGGGGGAGCTCCTACGAGCAGTACTTC.

This chain links TRBV5-6 with TRBJ1-6; D unresolved. CDR1 and CDR2 from the germline V gene are SGHDT and YYEEEE. This CDR3 is built from 17 residues. V dropped 4 bases and J dropped 0 bases, with 14 bases sitting between them. CDR3 coding DNA: TGTGCCAGCAGCAGCCGGACGACCAGCTCCTATAATTCACCCCTCCACTTT. This codes for CASSSRTTSSYNSPLHF.

V and J are TRBV5-1 and TRBJ2-5; D might be TRBD1 or TRBD2, each matching 5 bases. The CDR3 length is 14 residues. Germline-derived CDR1 and CDR2 are SGHRS and YFSETQ. Between the trimmed V and J ends, which lost 2 bases and 5 bases, there was a span of 13 bases. The CDR3 is CASSFGTVGETQYF. CDR3 sequence (DNA): TGCGCCAGCAGCTTCGGGACCGTAGGGGAGACCCAGTACTTC.

This clone was seen only once. This sequence joins TRBV4-1 and TRBJ2-3, with unresolved D. Germline V lookup: CDR1 MGHRA, CDR2 YSYEKL. V dropped 1 base and J dropped 1 base, with 12 bases sitting between them. The CDR3 loop spans 16 amino acids. For the CDR3, the DNA is TGCGCCAGCAGCCAAGGGGCCTATCCCCGCACAGATACGCAGTATTTT. It is translated as CASSQGAYPRTDTQYF.

V usage is TRBV14 and J usage is TRBJ2-1; TRBD2 matches at 9 bases. This CDR3 contains 14 residues. Germline V gene data show CDR1 as SGHDN and CDR2 as FVKESK. V dropped 1 base and J dropped 12; count of bases not matched to a gene: 7. The chain's CDR3 is CASSQGGGAVAQFF. CDR3 nucleotide sequence: TGTGCCAGCAGCCAAGGCGGGGGGGCCGTTGCGCAGTTCTTC.

V is TRBV18 and J is TRBJ2-7, with TRBD1 matching over 7 bases. V was pared by 3 bases and J by 4 bases, with 3 bases of the junction left unmatched. The CDR3 loop spans 13 amino acids. CDR1 and CDR2 (germline): KGHSH, LQKENI. CDR3 residues: CASSPGDRYEQYF. The CDR3 DNA reads TGTGCCAGCTCACCGGGGGACAGATACGAGCAGTACTTC.

This clone was seen more than once but under ten times. This chain joins TRBV14 and TRBJ2-7; 11 positions match TRBD2. The CDR3 totals 15 residues. Germline CDR1 SGHDN, CDR2 FVKESK. The J segment lost 0 bases and the V segment lost 4 bases, leaving 2 bases of the junction unmatched. As DNA, the CDR3 is TGTGCCAGCAGCCCTAGCGGGAGGAGCTCCTACGAGCAGTACTTC. It yields the protein CASSPSGRSSYEQYF. The full variable domain, completed using reference TRBV14 and TRBJ2-7, is EAGVTQFPSHSVIEKGQTVTLRCDPISGHDNLYWYRRVMGKEIKFLLHFVKESKQDESGMPNNRFLAERTGGTYSTLKVQPAELEDSGVYFCASSPSGRSSYEQYFGPGTRLTVT.

The chain combines TRBV28 with TRBJ1-3; TRBD1 aligns across 12 bases. V gave up 8 bases and J gave up 8 bases; unmatched junction bases: 4. Germline CDR1 MDHEN, CDR2 SYDVKM. The CDR3 is made up of 13 amino acids. The CDR3 region has the DNA TGTGCCAGCGGGACAGGGGGCTGGTACACCATATATTTT. It is translated as CASGTGGWYTIYF. Complete variable domain (other parts from reference TRBV28 and TRBJ1-3): DVKVTQSSRYLVKRTGEKVFLECVQDMDHENMFWYRQDPGLGLRLIYFSYDVKMKEKGDIPEGYSVSREKKERFSLILESASTNQTSMYLCASGTGGWYTIYFGEGSWLTVV.

The CDR3 DNA reads TGTGCCAGCAGTGTACGACAGGGCAGTCAGAGCACAGATACGCAGTATTTT. As protein: CASSVRQGSQSTDTQYF. The chain is built from TRBV6-1 and TRBJ2-3; 7 nucleotides line up with TRBD1. The CDR3 is 17 residues long. Germline assignment: CDR1 MNHNS and CDR2 SASEGT. V trimming: 4 bases; J trimming: 0 bases; junction bases outside the gene matches: 10.

This chain uses TRBV7-9 with TRBJ2-7; D not certain. Germline assignment: CDR1 SEHNR and CDR2 FQNEAQ (reference sequence). V dropped 1 base and J dropped 3 bases, with 4 bases sitting between them. This CDR3 comprises 12 residues. DNA for the CDR3: TGTGCCAGCAGCTTAGGGAGCTACGAGCAGTACTTC. This codes for CASSLGSYEQYF.

This rearrangement joins TRBV9 to TRBJ2-5; the D gene is possibly TRBD2 (6 bases). This CDR3 contains 15 residues. Trimming cost V 1 base and J 1 base, with 11 bases left between them. Germline V gene sequence: CDR1 SGDLS, CDR2 YYNGEE. CDR3 sequence reads: CASSVISGAQETQYF. The CDR3 DNA follows: TGTGCCAGCAGCGTAATTAGCGGCGCCCAAGAGACCCAGTACTTC.

The chain links TRBV4-3 to TRBJ1-4; no clear D gene. The V end lost 0 bases, the J end lost 7 bases, and 3 bases lay between the germline ends. Germline-derived CDR1 and CDR2 are LGHNA and YSLEER. The CDR3 is 12 amino acids. CDR3 loop: CASSQDFEKLFF. DNA for the CDR3: TGCGCCAGCAGCCAAGATTTTGAAAAACTGTTTTTT.

The chain uses TRBV9 and TRBJ1-2; 11 positions match TRBD1. Looked up from germline, CDR1 is SGDLS and CDR2 is YYNGEE. Trimming took 3 bases from V and 4 from J; bases not matched to a gene: 5. This CDR3 spans 15 amino acids. As DNA, the CDR3 is TGTGCCAGCAGCGCTGGACAGGGGGCTACCTATGGCTACACCTTC. It codes for CASSAGQGATYGYTF.

The chain uses TRBV6-5 and TRBJ2-1; D is possibly TRBD2 (5 bases). The CDR3 spans 13 residues. The germline V gene has CDR1 MNHEY and CDR2 SVGAGI. The V gene lost 6 bases and the J gene lost 4 bases, with 10 bases spanning the gap. CDR3 loop: CASSRSGYNEQFF. The DNA of the CDR3 is TGTGCCAGCAGCCGCTCGGGGTACAATGAGCAGTTCTTC.

V is TRBV5-1 and J is TRBJ1-2, with D unclear. Trimming stripped 1 base from V and 0 bases from J, with 7 bases between. The CDR3 is 14 amino acids. Germline V gives CDR1 SGHRS, CDR2 YFSETQ. The CDR3 bases are TGCGCCAGCAGCTTGAACGAAGCTAACTATGGCTACACCTTC. Its protein product is CASSLNEANYGYTF.

J is TRBJ1-1 and V is TRBV18; D remains unclear. Per germline, CDR1 KGHSH and CDR2 LQKENI. V lost 5 bases to trimming and J lost 4 bases, with 14 bases between them. The length of the CDR3 is 14 residues. The CDR3 is CASSANIGGTEAFF. CDR3 DNA: TGTGCCAGCTCAGCGAATATTGGAGGCACTGAAGCTTTCTTT.

This clone occurred once. V usage is TRBV4-1 and J usage is TRBJ2-7; 9 bases map to TRBD1. Germline V gene data show CDR1 as MGHRA and CDR2 as YSYEKL. The CDR3 is 15 residues long. Trimming cost V 2 bases and J 5 bases; bases outside gene matches: 7. The CDR3, as DNA: TGCGCCAGCAGCCAAACTTGGACAGGGGATGACGAGCAGTACTTC. This translates into CASSQTWTGDDEQYF.

J is TRBJ2-7 and V is TRBV27; TRBD1 agrees at 9 bases. The CDR3 has 16 amino acids. The V and J ends lost 0 bases and 2 bases, in that order; junction bases with no gene match: 5. CDR1 and CDR2 (germline): MNHEY, SMNVEV (reference sequence). In nucleotides, the CDR3 is TGTGCCAGCAGTTTATCAGCGGGACAGGGTCCCTACGAGCAGTACTTC. Translated: CASSLSAGQGPYEQYF.

In this sample, this clone turned up once. The junction differs from germline at one of its ends, possibly a read error. The gene calls are TRBV7-9 and TRBJ2-7; D gene ambiguous. CDR3 length: 16 residues. Germline CDR1 and CDR2: SEHNR and FQNEAQ (reference sequence). The CDR3 region is CASSQDSTDAPYEQYF. CDR3 in DNA: TGCGCCAGCAGCCAAGACTCGACTGACGCACCCTACGAGCAGTACTTC.

The gene calls are TRBV18 and TRBJ1-2; perhaps TRBD1 as D (5 bases). The V gene lost 0 bases and the J gene lost 5 bases, with 13 bases spanning the gap. Germline V lookup: CDR1 KGHSH, CDR2 LQKENI. This CDR3 region has 15 residues. CDR3 in amino acids: CASSPPFTGIYGYTF. As DNA, the CDR3 is TGTGCCAGCTCACCACCATTTACAGGCATATATGGCTACACCTTC.

The CDR3 reads CASSSDRRYGYTF. The DNA of the CDR3 is TGTGCCAGCAGCTCGGACAGGCGCTATGGCTACACCTTC. The chain combines TRBV5-6 with TRBJ1-2; TRBD1 aligns across 7 bases. The CDR3 sequence is 13 residues long. Trimming at V came to 3 bases and at J to 4 bases, leaving 3 bases not matched to a gene. In germline, CDR1 is SGHDT, CDR2 YYEEEE.

This chain connects TRBV21-1 to TRBJ2-7; the table's D call, TRBD2, has no DNA check behind it. TRBV21-1 is deemed a pseudogene. This CDR3 spans 16 amino acids. CDR3 region: CASRGGSSGPFYEQYF. The CDR3, as DNA: TGTGCCAGCAGGGGGGGATCGAGCGGACCTTTCTACGAGCAGTACTTC.

The V and J genes are TRBV7-2 and TRBJ2-1, with 13 bases identical to TRBD2. The CDR3 covers 17 residues. The germline V gene encodes CDR1 SGHTA and CDR2 FQGNSA. The V segment lost 6 bases and the J segment 4 bases; nucleotides outside the gene matches: 9. CDR3 amino acids: CASRPLAGGDSYNEQFF. The CDR3 coding sequence is TGTGCCAGCAGGCCACTAGCGGGAGGGGACTCTTACAATGAGCAGTTCTTC.

This clone was recorded a few times. The chain employs TRBV9 and TRBJ1-1, with 9 bases lining up with TRBD1. Unmatched junction bases numbered 4, after V lost 3 bases and J lost 4 bases. Germline V CDR1 and CDR2: SGDLS, YYNGEE. The CDR3 sequence is 14 residues long. The DNA of the CDR3 is TGTGCCAGCAGCGGCGACAGGGGGACCACTGAAGCTTTCTTT. Amino acid sequence: CASSGDRGTTEAFF. The full variable domain, its missing parts supplied by reference TRBV9 and TRBJ1-1, is DSGVTQTPKHLITATGQRVTLRCSPRSGDLSVYWYQQSLDQGLQFLIQYYNGEERAKGNILERFSAQQFPDLHSELNLSSLELGDSALYFCASSGDRGTTEAFFGQGTRLTVV.

V is TRBV6-6 and J is TRBJ1-1; D is undetermined. Trimming took off 2 bases at V and 6 bases at J, with 7 bases between the two ends. The CDR3 is made up of 12 amino acids. CDR1 and CDR2 from the germline V gene are MNHNY and SVGAGI (reference sequence). CDR3 bases: TGTGCCAGCAGTTACGGAGGTGCTGAAGCTTTCTTT. Translating it yields CASSYGGAEAFF.

The rearrangement joins TRBV4-3 to TRBJ2-5, with a weak D call TRBD2 (5 bases). This CDR3 is 15 amino acids long. V lost 1 base and J 0 bases, leaving 9 bases between the germline ends. Germline V gives CDR1 LGHNA, CDR2 YSLEER. CDR3 protein: CASSQGTGDQETQYF. DNA of the CDR3: TGCGCCAGCAGCCAAGGAACCGGGGACCAAGAGACCCAGTACTTC.

The chain carries TRBV20-1 and TRBJ2-3; D is undetermined. The CDR3 covers 11 residues. The V and J ends lost 3 bases and 1 base respectively, with 2 bases between them. Germline CDR1 and CDR2: DFQATT and SNEGSKA (reference sequence). The CDR3 is CSASRTDTQYF. The CDR3 bases are TGCAGTGCTAGCCGCACAGATACGCAGTATTTT.